These 12 T cell receptor beta chains share one sample of origin, sequenced in a study of blood T cell repertoires in COVID-19. The repertoire was sequenced with immunoSEQ multiplex PCR; TCRdb's copy has only in-frame clones and lacks some. The sample records 4,000 to 6,000 clones, approximately 88% being singletons. Sequenced: peripheral blood. These receptors were obtained from a man between 70 and 80 years old with COVID-19, enrolled during active disease.

This sequence joins TRBV9 and TRBJ1-2; D is ambiguous. V shed 0 bases and J shed 0 bases, with 9 bases lying between them. Per the germline V gene, CDR1 is SGDLS and CDR2 is YYNGEE. This CDR3 is 15 amino acids long. CDR3 amino acids: CASSVVISSNYGYTF. CDR3 coding DNA: TGTGCCAGCAGCGTAGTAATAAGCTCTAACTATGGCTACACCTTC.

The chain carries TRBV5-8 and TRBJ2-2; 7 nucleotides align to TRBD1. The V gene's germline CDR1 is SGHTS and CDR2 YDEGEE. The V gene end was trimmed by 4 bases and the J gene end by 3 bases; junction bases not matched to a gene: 9. This CDR3 comprises 16 residues. The CDR3 spells CASSRRETGYTGELFF. CDR3 coding DNA: TGTGCCAGCAGCCGCCGCGAGACAGGGTACACCGGGGAGCTGTTTTTT.

By proportion, this clone is hyperexpanded. The chain combines TRBV27 with TRBJ2-3, with 8 bases identical to TRBD1. This CDR3 has 14 amino acids. CDR1 is MNHEY and CDR2 is SMNVEV in the germline V gene (reference sequence). Trimming at V came to 3 bases and at J to 5 bases, leaving 4 bases not matched to a gene. Written as DNA, the CDR3 is TGTGCCAGCAGTTTCCAGGGGGCTGTAGATACGCAGTATTTT. Translation: CASSFQGAVDTQYF.

This clone rates as large (0.1 to 1%). The chain has TRBV11-2 and TRBJ2-2; TRBD1 agrees at 7 bases. Germline assignment: CDR1 SGHAT and CDR2 FQNNGV. The V segment lost 3 bases and the J segment 3 bases; nucleotides outside the gene matches: 7. CDR3 size: 16 residues. The chain's CDR3 is CASSLRQGVDTGELFF. The CDR3 coding sequence is TGTGCCAGCAGCTTGAGACAGGGAGTCGACACCGGGGAGCTGTTTTTT.

With respect to this clone: A much larger clone differs by one base, so this may be a read error. The chain joins TRBV16 to TRBJ1-6; D unresolved. Looked up from germline, CDR1 is KGHSY and CDR2 is FQNENV. This CDR3 spans 17 amino acids. The CDR3 loop reads CASSQSPAGAGISPFHF. CDR3 nucleotides: TGTGCCAGCAGCCAATCCCCTGCCGGTGCCGGTATTTCACCCTTCCACTTT. The variable domain in full, with the rest retrieved from reference TRBV16 and TRBJ1-6, is GEEVAQTPKHLVRGEGQKAKLYCAPIKGHSYVFWYQQVLKNEFKFLISFQNENVFDETGMPKERFSAKCLPNSPCSLEIQATKLEDSAVYFCASSQSPAGAGISPFHFGNGTRLTVT.

This clone has just a few counts. The genes are TRBV14 and TRBJ2-7, with 8 bases matching TRBD1. The V gene end was trimmed by 5 bases and the J gene end by 4 bases; junction bases not matched to a gene: 10. CDR1 and CDR2 from the germline V gene are SGHDN and FVKESK. The CDR3 extends over 15 amino acids. This CDR3 reads CASSSTPGQVYEQYF. The CDR3 bases are TGTGCCAGCAGCTCTACTCCGGGACAGGTTTACGAGCAGTACTTC.

This chain joins TRBV5-1 and TRBJ2-7, with 14 bases matching TRBD2. CDR3 length: 15 residues. Germline trimming cut 4 bases from V and 4 bases from J; bases unmatched to any gene: 4. In germline, CDR1 is SGHRS, CDR2 YFSETQ. This CDR3 is CASSMGLAGVYEQYF. The CDR3 DNA sequence: TGCGCCAGCAGCATGGGACTAGCGGGGGTTTACGAGCAGTACTTC.

CDR3 in DNA: TGTGCCAGCAGTATTCGCAGGGGATTAAGTGAAAAACTGTTTTTT. Translation: CASSIRRGLSEKLFF. The J gene is TRBJ1-4, the V gene TRBV27; the D gene is possibly TRBD1 (6 bases). This CDR3 comprises 15 residues. Trimming cost V 5 bases and J 7 bases, with 17 bases left between them. CDR1 and CDR2 from the germline V gene are MNHEY and SMNVEV (reference sequence).

The V gene is TRBV18, the J gene TRBJ2-5, with 10 bases identical to TRBD1. The CDR3 is made up of 16 amino acids. Losses at the gene ends were 5 bases for V and 3 bases for J; bases not matched to a gene: 9. Germline CDR1 and CDR2: KGHSH and LQKENI. The CDR3 coding sequence is TGTGCCAGCTCATTCCAGTTCGGACAGGGGGAAGAGACCCAGTACTTC. Residues: CASSFQFGQGEETQYF. Filled out from reference TRBV18 and TRBJ2-5, the complete variable domain reads NAGVMQNPRHLVRRRGQEARLRCSPMKGHSHVYWYRQLPEEGLKFMVYLQKENIIDESGMPKERFSAEFPKEGPSILRIQQVVRGDSAAYFCASSFQFGQGEETQYFGPGTRLLVL.

The chain combines TRBV5-6 with TRBJ2-4; no clear D. V lost 1 base to trimming and J lost 6 bases, with 8 bases between them. The germline gives CDR1 SGHDT, CDR2 YYEEEE. This CDR3 has 13 residues. CDR3 sequence reads: CASSLIRLNIQYF. The CDR3 DNA sequence: TGTGCCAGCAGCTTGATACGGTTAAACATTCAGTACTTC.

The chain is built from TRBV5-6 and TRBJ2-3; 9 nucleotides match TRBD2. Losses at the gene ends were 4 bases for V and 0 bases for J; bases not matched to a gene: 3. The CDR3 extends over 15 amino acids. Looked up from germline, CDR1 is SGHDT and CDR2 is YYEEEE. The CDR3 bases are TGTGCCAGCAGCAGAGCGGGAGGAAGCACAGATACGCAGTATTTT. It yields the protein CASSRAGGSTDTQYF. The full variable domain, in which reference TRBV5-6 and TRBJ2-3 provide the parts outside the CDR3, is DAGVTQSPTHLIKTRGQQVTLRCSPKSGHDTVSWYQQALGQGPQFIFQYYEEEERQRGNFPDRFSGHQFPNYSSELNVNALLLGDSALYLCASSRAGGSTDTQYFGPGTRLTVL.

This clone was counted once. The chain joins TRBV12-3 or TRBV12-4 to TRBJ2-5; weak D call: TRBD1 (6 bases). This CDR3 contains 13 residues. Trimming cost V 4 bases and J 6 bases, with 12 bases left between them. The chain's CDR3 is CASSSGVRQTQYF. CDR3 nucleotide sequence: TGTGCCAGCAGTTCAGGGGTGCGGCAGACCCAGTACTTC.